This T cell receptor beta chain is drawn from a study of control samples from healthy donors and cancer patients. Unmatched junction bases numbered 9, after V lost 0 bases and J lost 3 bases. This CDR3 has 18 residues. The germline V gene has CDR1 KGHDR and CDR2 SFDVKD. Profiled with immunoSEQ multiplex PCR; TCRdb holds only in-frame clones, not every one. The repertoire holds roughly 54,000 clones, approximately 95% seen once, with about 2% in the top ten. The V and J genes are TRBV24-1 and TRBJ2-3, with TRBD1 identical over 9 bases. This receptor was obtained from a woman in her thirties in good health. What was sequenced was blood. The CDR3 nucleotides read TGTGCCACCAGTGATTTGGGCTACGGACAGGGGCTGACAGATACGCAGTATTTT. This codes for CATSDLGYGQGLTDTQYF.